A selection of T cell receptor beta chains follows, all from one sample in a study of T cell responses to AZD1222 COVID-19 vaccine. The protocol was immunoSEQ multiplex PCR, while the TCRdb copy is restricted to in-frame clones and leaves out a portion. Here the sample spans around 110,000 clones, about 86% being singletons. The source was peripheral blood, collected on day 0 of AZD1222 vaccination. These receptors were obtained from an adult in good health. The CDR3 runs from the conserved cysteine through the conserved F or W. The order of the fields is CDR3 DNA, CDR3 protein, J gene, D gene, V gene, clone size. D genes are given only for firm matches. Where a row states a size, it is once, few, many or the class of an expanded clone; other rows omit it.

cdr3_nt: TGTGCCAGCAGCTTCGGGGGTTCGGCGGGGGTTGGGCAGTTCTTC; cdr3_aa: CASSFGGSAGVGQFF; j_call: TRBJ2-1; d_call: TRBD2; v_call: TRBV7-2; clone_size: -
cdr3_nt: TGCGCCAGCAGCCAAGATTTTACAATCTCCTATAATTCACCCCTCCACTTT; cdr3_aa: CASSQDFTISYNSPLHF; j_call: TRBJ1-6; d_call: -; v_call: TRBV4-1; clone_size: -
cdr3_nt: TGTGCCAGCAGCTTGGCCCCCGGGGGGGGCGCCGGAACCGGGGAGCTGTTTTTT; cdr3_aa: CASSLAPGGGAGTGELFF; j_call: TRBJ2-2; d_call: TRBD2; v_call: TRBV7-3; clone_size: -
cdr3_nt: TGTGCCACCAGTGATTCCGGGACCTCTAACTATGGCTACACCTTC; cdr3_aa: CATSDSGTSNYGYTF; j_call: TRBJ1-2; d_call: -; v_call: TRBV24-1; clone_size: -
cdr3_nt: TGTGCCAGTAGTCGCGGGGGACAGGGGCACGCTGGGGCCAACGTCCTGACTTTC; cdr3_aa: CASSRGGQGHAGANVLTF; j_call: TRBJ2-6; d_call: TRBD1; v_call: TRBV19; clone_size: -
cdr3_nt: TGTGCCAGCAGCTGGGACAGGGAATACAATGAGCAGTTCTTC; cdr3_aa: CASSWDREYNEQFF; j_call: TRBJ2-1; d_call: TRBD1; v_call: TRBV5-4; clone_size: few
cdr3_nt: TGTGCCAGCAGGCCATGGAGGAAATCTATGTATAATTCACCCCTCCACTTT; cdr3_aa: CASRPWRKSMYNSPLHF; j_call: TRBJ1-6; d_call: -; v_call: TRBV5-6; clone_size: few
cdr3_nt: TGTGCCAGCAGCCCAGACAGGGCAAGAGAAGCTTTCTTT; cdr3_aa: CASSPDRAREAFF; j_call: TRBJ1-1; d_call: TRBD1; v_call: TRBV7-8; clone_size: once
cdr3_nt: TGTGCCAGCACCGTAGGACAAGGAACTTATGGCTACACCTTC; cdr3_aa: CASTVGQGTYGYTF; j_call: TRBJ1-2; d_call: -; v_call: TRBV6-5; clone_size: -
cdr3_nt: TGTGCCAGCAGCTTAGAGAGCGGGTCCGGGGAGCTGTTTTTT; cdr3_aa: CASSLESGSGELFF; j_call: TRBJ2-2; d_call: -; v_call: TRBV7-9; clone_size: -
cdr3_nt: TGTGCCACTACAGGGGGGGGCAACCCGAACACCGGGGAGCTGTTTTTT; cdr3_aa: CATTGGGNPNTGELFF; j_call: TRBJ2-2; d_call: -; v_call: TRBV7-9; clone_size: once
cdr3_nt: TGTGCCAGCAGCGTAGCTGATATAGCGGGATTCTCCTACAATGAGCAGTTCTTC; cdr3_aa: CASSVADIAGFSYNEQFF; j_call: TRBJ2-1; d_call: TRBD2; v_call: TRBV9; clone_size: once
cdr3_nt: TGTGCCAGCAGTTACGGTAGCAATCAGCCCCAGCATTTT; cdr3_aa: CASSYGSNQPQHF; j_call: TRBJ1-5; d_call: -; v_call: TRBV6-2/TRBV6-3; clone_size: few
cdr3_nt: TGTGCCAGCAGTTACGGGACTAGCGGAACCTACGAGCAGTACTTC; cdr3_aa: CASSYGTSGTYEQYF; j_call: TRBJ2-7; d_call: TRBD2; v_call: TRBV6-2/TRBV6-3; clone_size: -
cdr3_nt: TGTGCCAGCAGTTTGGCTCTCGGGGCCGCAGATGAGCAGTTCTTC; cdr3_aa: CASSLALGAADEQFF; j_call: TRBJ2-1; d_call: -; v_call: TRBV28; clone_size: -
cdr3_nt: TGCAGTGCTAGTCGGCCCTTAGTGAATGAGCAGTTCTTC; cdr3_aa: CSASRPLVNEQFF; j_call: TRBJ2-1; d_call: -; v_call: TRBV20-1; clone_size: -
cdr3_nt: TGCGCCAGCAGCTTGGGAGCGGGGGGAACCGGGGAGCTGTTTTTT; cdr3_aa: CASSLGAGGTGELFF; j_call: TRBJ2-2; d_call: TRBD2; v_call: TRBV5-1; clone_size: -
cdr3_nt: TGTGCCAGCAGCCATGAGGGGGCCCTAGCCAAAAACATTCAGTACTTC; cdr3_aa: CASSHEGALAKNIQYF; j_call: TRBJ2-4; d_call: TRBD1; v_call: TRBV3-1/TRBV3-2; clone_size: -
cdr3_nt: TGTGCCAGCTCACCAAAAGGGACAGGGGGCGCGGTGAACACTGAAGCTTTCTTT; cdr3_aa: CASSPKGTGGAVNTEAFF; j_call: TRBJ1-1; d_call: TRBD1; v_call: TRBV18; clone_size: -
cdr3_nt: TGTGCCAGCAGCCCCATAGGGACGCTGAGGGGAAACATTCAGTACTTC; cdr3_aa: CASSPIGTLRGNIQYF; j_call: TRBJ2-4; d_call: -; v_call: TRBV9; clone_size: -
cdr3_nt: TGTGCCAGCAGCCACGGGACGACCGAGGGGGAGACCCAGTACTTC; cdr3_aa: CASSHGTTEGETQYF; j_call: TRBJ2-5; d_call: -; v_call: TRBV9; clone_size: -
cdr3_nt: TGCGCCAGCAGGGGACAGGCTTCCTACAATGAGCAGTTCTTC; cdr3_aa: CASRGQASYNEQFF; j_call: TRBJ2-1; d_call: TRBD1; v_call: TRBV5-1; clone_size: once
cdr3_nt: TGTGCCAGCAGTTCCGCTCCGGGACGGATCACAGATACGCAGTATTTT; cdr3_aa: CASSSAPGRITDTQYF; j_call: TRBJ2-3; d_call: -; v_call: TRBV6-2/TRBV6-3; clone_size: -
cdr3_nt: TGTGCCAGCAGTTTTCTCGGGACCGGGAGGTCTAACTATGGCTACACCTTC; cdr3_aa: CASSFLGTGRSNYGYTF; j_call: TRBJ1-2; d_call: -; v_call: TRBV27; clone_size: -
cdr3_nt: TGTGCCAGCAGTGACTCTTACAGTTCGCTGGAGGAGACCCAGTACTTC; cdr3_aa: CASSDSYSSLEETQYF; j_call: TRBJ2-5; d_call: -; v_call: TRBV6-4; clone_size: -
cdr3_nt: TGTGCCAGTAGTACCCCAAGAGTCGGGACTAGCGGGAGAGACGAGCAGTACTTC; cdr3_aa: CASSTPRVGTSGRDEQYF; j_call: TRBJ2-7; d_call: TRBD2; v_call: TRBV19; clone_size: -
cdr3_nt: TGCAGTGCTAGTCCGATCGATAGCAATCAGCCCCAGCATTTT; cdr3_aa: CSASPIDSNQPQHF; j_call: TRBJ1-5; d_call: -; v_call: TRBV20-1; clone_size: -
cdr3_nt: TGTGCCACCAGTGCTTTTTTGGTAGCGGGGAAATTCTACAATGAGCAGTTCTTC; cdr3_aa: CATSAFLVAGKFYNEQFF; j_call: TRBJ2-1; d_call: TRBD2; v_call: TRBV24-1; clone_size: -
cdr3_nt: TGTGCCAGCAGCTTAGACAGGGGGGTGTCCTACGAGCAGTACTTC; cdr3_aa: CASSLDRGVSYEQYF; j_call: TRBJ2-7; d_call: TRBD1; v_call: TRBV7-2; clone_size: once
cdr3_nt: TGTGCCAGCAGCTCTTCCCCCGGGACTAGCGGTACCTACGAGCAGTACTTC; cdr3_aa: CASSSSPGTSGTYEQYF; j_call: TRBJ2-7; d_call: TRBD2; v_call: TRBV5-8; clone_size: -
cdr3_nt: TGTGCCAGCAGCAAAGCGGGGGACAGACCCAGGGTCTACGAGCAGTACTTC; cdr3_aa: CASSKAGDRPRVYEQYF; j_call: TRBJ2-7; d_call: -; v_call: TRBV21-1; clone_size: -
cdr3_nt: TGTGCCAGCAGCTCCCTGACTAGCGGGATTCCCCGGGACCCGTTCTTC; cdr3_aa: CASSSLTSGIPRDPFF; j_call: TRBJ2-1; d_call: TRBD2; v_call: TRBV7-2; clone_size: -
cdr3_nt: TGTGCCAGCAGCGCCGGACAGGGGTGGGGAAACACCATATATTTT; cdr3_aa: CASSAGQGWGNTIYF; j_call: TRBJ1-3; d_call: TRBD1; v_call: TRBV2; clone_size: -
cdr3_nt: TGTGCCAGCAGCCCCCGATTGGGGGAGAGCTACGAGCAGTACTTC; cdr3_aa: CASSPRLGESYEQYF; j_call: TRBJ2-7; d_call: -; v_call: TRBV11-2; clone_size: -
cdr3_nt: TGTGCCAGCAGTTACTATTGGGGTAGCATGAACACTGAAGCTTTCTTT; cdr3_aa: CASSYYWGSMNTEAFF; j_call: TRBJ1-1; d_call: -; v_call: TRBV5-6; clone_size: -
cdr3_nt: TGTGCCAGCAGCGTAGACCTGGGGGTGACCTACGAGCAGTACTTC; cdr3_aa: CASSVDLGVTYEQYF; j_call: TRBJ2-7; d_call: -; v_call: TRBV9; clone_size: -
cdr3_nt: TGCGCCAGCAGCCTATCCGAGCGGCCGACAGGGTACAATGAGCAGTTCTTC; cdr3_aa: CASSLSERPTGYNEQFF; j_call: TRBJ2-1; d_call: TRBD1; v_call: TRBV4-1; clone_size: -
cdr3_nt: TGCGCCAGCAAAAGTTTCTCTGGAAACACCATATATTTT; cdr3_aa: CASKSFSGNTIYF; j_call: TRBJ1-3; d_call: -; v_call: TRBV5-1; clone_size: once
cdr3_nt: TGTGCCAGCAGCCAAGGCTCCGTTTCCACTGAAGCTTTCTTT; cdr3_aa: CASSQGSVSTEAFF; j_call: TRBJ1-1; d_call: -; v_call: TRBV3-1/TRBV3-2; clone_size: -
cdr3_nt: TGTGCCAGCAGCTTAACGGGGGGCCTGGCAGATACGCAGTATTTT; cdr3_aa: CASSLTGGLADTQYF; j_call: TRBJ2-3; d_call: -; v_call: TRBV7-3; clone_size: -
cdr3_nt: TGTGCCAGCTCACCAACGCAGGAACAAGAGACCCAGTACTTC; cdr3_aa: CASSPTQEQETQYF; j_call: TRBJ2-5; d_call: -; v_call: TRBV18; clone_size: -
cdr3_nt: TGTGCCAGCAGCGCCACGGGACAGGGCCTCTCCTACGAGCAGTACTTC; cdr3_aa: CASSATGQGLSYEQYF; j_call: TRBJ2-7; d_call: TRBD1; v_call: TRBV7-2; clone_size: -
cdr3_nt: TGTGCCAGCAGCCCCTTGACAGGGGAAAAAGGCTACACCTTC; cdr3_aa: CASSPLTGEKGYTF; j_call: TRBJ1-2; d_call: TRBD1; v_call: TRBV6-5; clone_size: -
cdr3_nt: TGTGCCAGCAGTGAATTGACTACTGGCACAGATACGCAGTATTTT; cdr3_aa: CASSELTTGTDTQYF; j_call: TRBJ2-3; d_call: -; v_call: TRBV25-1; clone_size: -
cdr3_nt: TGTGCCAGTAGTCCCCTGACCCGTCCCCTAGCTGGTGAGCAGTTCTTC; cdr3_aa: CASSPLTRPLAGEQFF; j_call: TRBJ2-1; d_call: -; v_call: TRBV19; clone_size: -
cdr3_nt: TGTGCCAGCAGCGTAGTCCCAGGGCCCGGGGAAGATACGCAGTATTTT; cdr3_aa: CASSVVPGPGEDTQYF; j_call: TRBJ2-3; d_call: -; v_call: TRBV9; clone_size: -
cdr3_nt: TGTGCCAGTAGTCACAACAGGGACAGGCCGAATGAAAAACTGTTTTTT; cdr3_aa: CASSHNRDRPNEKLFF; j_call: TRBJ1-4; d_call: TRBD1; v_call: TRBV19; clone_size: -
cdr3_nt: TGTGCCAGCAGTGATGGGGGGAATAGCAATCAGCCCCAGCATTTT; cdr3_aa: CASSDGGNSNQPQHF; j_call: TRBJ1-5; d_call: -; v_call: TRBV25-1; clone_size: -
cdr3_nt: TGTGCCAGCAGCGAATATACTGCAGATACGCAGTATTTT; cdr3_aa: CASSEYTADTQYF; j_call: TRBJ2-3; d_call: -; v_call: TRBV7-2; clone_size: once